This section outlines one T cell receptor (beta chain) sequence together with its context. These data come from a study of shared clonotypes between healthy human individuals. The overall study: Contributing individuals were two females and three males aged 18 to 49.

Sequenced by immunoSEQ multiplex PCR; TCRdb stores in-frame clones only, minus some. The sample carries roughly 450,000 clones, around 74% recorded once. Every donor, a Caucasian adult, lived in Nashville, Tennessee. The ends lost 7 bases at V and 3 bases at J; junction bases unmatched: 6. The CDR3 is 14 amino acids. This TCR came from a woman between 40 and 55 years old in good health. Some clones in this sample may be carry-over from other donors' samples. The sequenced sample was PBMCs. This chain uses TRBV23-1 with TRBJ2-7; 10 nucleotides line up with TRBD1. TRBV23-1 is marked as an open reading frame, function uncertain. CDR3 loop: CASIPGQGLYEQYF. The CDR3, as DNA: TGCGCCAGCATACCGGGACAGGGGCTCTACGAGCAGTACTTC.